This T cell receptor (beta chain) was profiled in a study of CD8 T cells in Susac syndrome (dated by TCRdb to the late 2010s). As for the study more broadly: The study used repertoire sequencing to test whether antigen drove CD8+ T cell activation and differentiation in Susac syndrome.

As to this clonotype: The antigen this receptor binds is unknown. The sample holds no much larger clone one base away, and base qualities are not on file.

Peripheral blood CD8+ and CD4+ T cells from healthy donors, Susac syndrome patients and multiple sclerosis patients were profiled by high-throughput TCR beta sequencing. Multiple sclerosis controls were treatment-naive patients with stable or active relapsing-remitting disease fulfilling revised McDonald criteria. Bulk CD8+ and CD4+ T cells were purified magnetically by negative isolation, whereas CD8+ TEMRA cells were enriched by FACS. Blood was drawn into EDTA tubes, processed within 24 hours, and PBMCs were isolated by density gradient centrifugation. PBMCs intended for TCR sequencing were frozen in liquid nitrogen and were later thawed in a 37 degrees C water bath. Purity of sorted or isolated CD4+, CD8+ and CD8+ TEMRA cells was at least 90%. Study-wide findings and limitations: The number of individuals in the TCR sequencing and HLA analysis was recognized as being relatively small.

The germline V gene encodes CDR1 MNHEY and CDR2 SVGAGI. V and J are truncated by 6 bases and 3 bases respectively, leaving an intervening sequence of 17 bases. Its CDR3 holds 15 amino acids, cysteine through phenylalanine. Of the read, only the CDR3 DNA is kept; its 45 bases are in frame from base 1. RNA was extracted using the RNeasy kit, and roughly 0.45 to 1 microgram was reverse transcribed with random hexamers. The immunoSEQ multiplex PCR assay, which covers 54 Vbeta and 13 Jbeta segments, was used to amplify TCR beta CDR3 regions. PCR amplification bias was corrected by using a synthetic template baseline for primer optimization and computational correction. Per the source publication's procedure: Reads were annotated to V, D and J genes according to IMGT and were analyzed with immunoSEQ Analyzer, with only productive sequences retained. To calculate clonality, Shannon entropy was normalized by log2 of the number of productive unique sequences and then subtracted from one. For each patient and control, public and private clones were evaluated within the 100 most prevalent clones. A clone was defined as Susac-specific if it was absent from the healthy and MS cohorts, from some 980 published viral clones and from other ImmuneACCESS disease sequences. The public reads were reprocessed in TCRdb via fastp at Q25 and MiXCR, keeping in-frame beta chains. Merged by CDR3 protein, the rows form single entries marked with the most common genes and DNA. The V and J calls here are based on TCRdb, not the publication. For this sample the table gives 170,000 or so distinct CDR3 sequences, of which approximately 93% were detected only once. The ten largest clones represent about 0.088% of the sample.

This sequence was found in a human donor with multiple sclerosis. The rearrangement combines TRBV6-5 with TRBJ2-5, with TRBD2 tentatively as D gene (6 bases match). Sample: CD4+ T cells from PBMCs. The nucleotides are TGTGCCAGCAGCCGTTGGGCTAGCGCCGAAGAGACCCAGTACTTC. Translated, it gives CASSRWASAEETQYF.